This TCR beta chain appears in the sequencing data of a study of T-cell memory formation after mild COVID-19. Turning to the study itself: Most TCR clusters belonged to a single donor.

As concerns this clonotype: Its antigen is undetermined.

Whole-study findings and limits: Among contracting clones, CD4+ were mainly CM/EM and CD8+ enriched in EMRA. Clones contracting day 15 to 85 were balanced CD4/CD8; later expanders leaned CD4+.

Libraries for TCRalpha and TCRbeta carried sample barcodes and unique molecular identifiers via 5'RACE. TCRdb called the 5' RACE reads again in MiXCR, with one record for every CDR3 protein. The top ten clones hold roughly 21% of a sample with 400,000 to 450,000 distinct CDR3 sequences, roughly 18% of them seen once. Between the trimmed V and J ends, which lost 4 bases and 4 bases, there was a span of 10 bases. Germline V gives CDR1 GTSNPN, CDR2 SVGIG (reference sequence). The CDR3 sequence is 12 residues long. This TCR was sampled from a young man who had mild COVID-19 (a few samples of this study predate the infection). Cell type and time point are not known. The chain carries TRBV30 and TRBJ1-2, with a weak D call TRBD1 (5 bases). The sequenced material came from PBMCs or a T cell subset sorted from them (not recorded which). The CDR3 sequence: CAWKGPGYGYTF. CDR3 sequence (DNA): TGTGCCTGGAAGGGGCCAGGCTATGGCTACACCTTC. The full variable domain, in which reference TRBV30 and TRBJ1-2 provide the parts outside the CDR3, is SQTIHQWPATLVQPVGSPLSLECTVEGTSNPNLYWYRQAAGRGLQLLFYSVGIGQISSEVPQNLSASRPQDRQFILSSKKLLLSDSGFYLCAWKGPGYGYTFGSGTRLTVV.